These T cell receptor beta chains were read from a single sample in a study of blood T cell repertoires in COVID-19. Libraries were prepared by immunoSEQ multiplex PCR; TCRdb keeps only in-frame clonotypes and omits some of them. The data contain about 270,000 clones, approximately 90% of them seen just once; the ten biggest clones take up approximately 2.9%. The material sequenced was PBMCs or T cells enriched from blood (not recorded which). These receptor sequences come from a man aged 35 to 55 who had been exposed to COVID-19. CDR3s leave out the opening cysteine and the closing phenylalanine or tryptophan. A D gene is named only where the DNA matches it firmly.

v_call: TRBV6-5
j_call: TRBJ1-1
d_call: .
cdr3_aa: ASSKQPTGNTEAF

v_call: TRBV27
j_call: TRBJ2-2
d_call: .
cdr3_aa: ASSLYFSGNTGELF

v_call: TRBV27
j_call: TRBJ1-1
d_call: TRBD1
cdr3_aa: ASRSPTGGRTEAF

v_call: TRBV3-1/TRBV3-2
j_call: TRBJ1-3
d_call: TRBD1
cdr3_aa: ASSRTGAGNTIY

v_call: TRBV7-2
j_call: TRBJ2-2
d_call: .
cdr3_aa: ASSPSSEVLAGELF

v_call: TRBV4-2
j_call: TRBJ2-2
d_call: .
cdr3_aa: ASSPRVGRENTGELF

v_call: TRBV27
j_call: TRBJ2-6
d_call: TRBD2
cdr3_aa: ASSLFIGEGSPGANVLT

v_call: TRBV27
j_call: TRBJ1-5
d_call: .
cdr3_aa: ASSSLDQPQH

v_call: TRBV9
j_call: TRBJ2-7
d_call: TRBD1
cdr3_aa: ASSVNLGTGSGEQY

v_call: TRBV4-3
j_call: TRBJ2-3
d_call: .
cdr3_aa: ASSQDFGGSTDTQY

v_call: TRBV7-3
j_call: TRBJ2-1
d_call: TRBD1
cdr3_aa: ASSSPGQGNEQF

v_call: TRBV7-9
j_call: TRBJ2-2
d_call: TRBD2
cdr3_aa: ASPRGGTGELF

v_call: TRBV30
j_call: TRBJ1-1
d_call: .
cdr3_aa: AWSVVNTEAF

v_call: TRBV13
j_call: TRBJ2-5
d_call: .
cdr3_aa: ASSLGAGIEETQY

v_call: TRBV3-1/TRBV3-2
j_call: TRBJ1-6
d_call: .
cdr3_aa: ASSQLQGNSPLH

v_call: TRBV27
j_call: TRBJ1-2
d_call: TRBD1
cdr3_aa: ASSLRGQIYGYT

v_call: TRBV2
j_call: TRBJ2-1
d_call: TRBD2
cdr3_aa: ASSRLAGPNEQF

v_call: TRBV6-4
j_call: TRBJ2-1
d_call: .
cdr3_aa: ASSDTGLGGGGRDHEQF

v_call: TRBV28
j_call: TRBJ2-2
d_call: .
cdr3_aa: ASSFAAAHTGELF

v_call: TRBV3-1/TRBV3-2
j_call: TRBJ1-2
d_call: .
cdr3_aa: ASSQGQNYGYT

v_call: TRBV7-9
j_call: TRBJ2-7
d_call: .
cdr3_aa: ASSLKGRVYEQY

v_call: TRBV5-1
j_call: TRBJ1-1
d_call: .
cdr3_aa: ASSLENLNTEAF

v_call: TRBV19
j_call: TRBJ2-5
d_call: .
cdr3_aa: ASSEFTNRAQY

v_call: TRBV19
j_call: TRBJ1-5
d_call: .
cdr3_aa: ASSGGLSGNQPQH

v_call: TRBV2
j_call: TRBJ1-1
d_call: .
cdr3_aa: ASTSGNTEAF

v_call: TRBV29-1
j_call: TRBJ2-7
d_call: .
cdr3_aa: SAKGLGYEQY

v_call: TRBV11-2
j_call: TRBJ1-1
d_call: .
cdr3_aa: ASSLVRGTDTEAF

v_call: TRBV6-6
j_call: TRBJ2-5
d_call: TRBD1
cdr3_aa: ASTQGVGETQY

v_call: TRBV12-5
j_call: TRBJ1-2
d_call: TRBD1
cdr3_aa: ASGLGRTGSYGYT

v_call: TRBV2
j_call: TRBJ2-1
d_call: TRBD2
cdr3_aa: ASRVQTSGTSEQF

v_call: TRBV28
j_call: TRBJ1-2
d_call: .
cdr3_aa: ASSTGPRSGYT

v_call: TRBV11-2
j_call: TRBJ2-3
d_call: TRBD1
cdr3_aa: ASKGQGTGTDTQY